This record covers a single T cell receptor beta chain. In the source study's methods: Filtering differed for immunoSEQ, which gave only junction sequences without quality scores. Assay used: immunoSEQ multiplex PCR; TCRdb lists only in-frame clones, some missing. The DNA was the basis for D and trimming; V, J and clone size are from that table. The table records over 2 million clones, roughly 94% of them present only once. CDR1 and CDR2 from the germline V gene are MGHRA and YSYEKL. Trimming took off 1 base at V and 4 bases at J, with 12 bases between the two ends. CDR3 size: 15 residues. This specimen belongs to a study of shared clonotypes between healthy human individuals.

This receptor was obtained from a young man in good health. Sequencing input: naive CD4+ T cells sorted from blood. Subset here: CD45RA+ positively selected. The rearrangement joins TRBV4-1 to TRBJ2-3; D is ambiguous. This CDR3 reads CASSQVGLPPDTQYF. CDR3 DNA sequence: TGCGCCAGCAGCCAAGTAGGTCTCCCGCCAGATACGCAGTATTTT.